A single sample gave rise to the 26 T cell receptor beta chains below, sequenced in a study of shared clonotypes between healthy human individuals. Naive CD8 cells, CD45RO-negative and positively selected for CCR7, excluded terminally differentiated effector memory CD45RA+ cells. Some clones are missing from TCRdb's copy, which holds only in-frame ones; the method was immunoSEQ multiplex PCR. The sample gives about 2.1 million clones, approximately 92% of which show up once; around 1.8% is in the top ten. Sequencing was carried out using naive CD8+ T cells from PBMCs. The receptors come from a man aged 18 to 30 in good health. Some clones in this sample may be carry-over from other donors' samples.

The chain recombines TRBV27 with TRBJ2-7; D tentatively fits TRBD1 or TRBD2 (6 bases each). This CDR3 region has 15 residues. The ends were cut back, 3 bases at V and 1 base at J, with 13 bases in the middle. The V gene's germline CDR1 is MNHEY and CDR2 SMNVEV (reference sequence). DNA of the CDR3: TGTGCCAGCAGTTTGGGGGCGGGAAGGTCCTACGAGCAGTACTTC. Residues: CASSLGAGRSYEQYF.

The chain is built from TRBV7-9 and TRBJ2-7, with TRBD2 as a possible D gene (6 bases). Germline V gives CDR1 SEHNR, CDR2 FQNEAQ (reference sequence). V was trimmed by 4 bases and J by 6 bases, leaving 16 bases between them. This CDR3 is 14 amino acids long. In nucleotides, the CDR3 is TGTGCCAGCAGCTCTGGGGACCCCGGGAGCGAGCAGTACTTC. It yields the protein CASSSGDPGSEQYF.

The chain employs TRBV11-2 and TRBJ2-1; no reliable D call. The germline V gene encodes CDR1 SGHAT and CDR2 FQNNGV. The CDR3 sequence is 13 residues long. V gave up 7 bases and J gave up 6 bases, with 13 bases separating them. CDR3 coding DNA: TGTGCCAGCACCCTATTGGGTCGCAATGAGCAGTTCTTC. Amino acids: CASTLLGRNEQFF. The variable domain in full, with the rest retrieved from reference TRBV11-2 and TRBJ2-1, is EAGVAQSPRYKIIEKRQSVAFWCNPISGHATLYWYQQILGQGPKLLIQFQNNGVVDDSQLPKDRFSAERLKGVDSTLKIQPAKLEDSAVYLCASTLLGRNEQFFGPGTRLTVL.

This chain uses TRBV7-9 with TRBJ1-2; D is unclear. Germline-derived CDR1 and CDR2 are SEHNR and FQNEAQ (reference sequence). The V gene lost 0 bases and the J gene lost 4 bases, with 18 bases spanning the gap. The CDR3 loop spans 17 amino acids. This CDR3 is CASSLAPAGLGSYGYTF. The CDR3 DNA follows: TGTGCCAGCAGCTTAGCTCCGGCAGGATTGGGAAGCTATGGCTACACCTTC. Full variable domain (remainder filled in from reference TRBV7-9 and TRBJ1-2): DTGVSQNPRHKITKRGQNVTFRCDPISEHNRLYWYRQTLGQGPEFLTYFQNEAQLEKSRLLSDRFSAERPKGSFSTLEIQRTEQGDSAMYLCASSLAPAGLGSYGYTFGSGTRLTVV.

The chain employs TRBV27 and TRBJ1-3; no definite D call. Trimming took 0 bases from V and 3 from J, leaving 9 bases between them. Germline V CDR1 and CDR2: MNHEY, SMNVEV (reference sequence). The CDR3 contains 15 residues. CDR3 sequence: CASSLSRGFGNTIYF. CDR3 nucleotide sequence: TGTGCCAGCAGTTTATCGAGAGGGTTTGGAAACACCATATATTTT.

The CDR3 spells CASSSKDRSWTEAFF. CDR3 sequence (DNA): TGTGCCAGCAGCTCCAAGGACAGGAGCTGGACTGAAGCTTTCTTT. V is TRBV7-9 and J is TRBJ1-1; 7 bases are a match to TRBD1. Germline V CDR1 and CDR2: SEHNR, FQNEAQ (reference sequence). The junction had 10 bases not matched to a gene; V was cut back by 4 bases and J by 5 bases. The CDR3 spans 15 residues.

The chain has TRBV10-3 and TRBJ2-1; maybe TRBD2 (6 bases). The CDR3 covers 16 residues. The germline V gene encodes CDR1 ENHRY and CDR2 SYGVKD. V shed 0 bases and J shed 5 bases, with 14 bases lying between them. Here the CDR3 DNA reads TGTGCCATCAGTGAGTCGATGGCGGGACTCGACAATGAGCAGTTCTTC. The encoded protein is CAISESMAGLDNEQFF.

The chain joins TRBV5-6 to TRBJ2-7; D may be TRBD1 (5 bases). The V end was cut by 6 bases, the J end by 0 bases, with 16 bases between. Per germline, CDR1 SGHDT and CDR2 YYEEEE. This CDR3 is built from 15 residues. The CDR3 DNA follows: TGTGCCAGCACCGTGGGTGGGGCCAGCTCCTACGAGCAGTACTTC. It is translated as CASTVGGASSYEQYF. The whole variable domain, remainder taken from reference TRBV5-6 and TRBJ2-7, is DAGVTQSPTHLIKTRGQQVTLRCSPKSGHDTVSWYQQALGQGPQFIFQYYEEEERQRGNFPDRFSGHQFPNYSSELNVNALLLGDSALYLCASTVGGASSYEQYFGPGTRLTVT.

This clone has only one observation. V gene TRBV15 combines with J gene TRBJ1-1; D not certain. The CDR3 is 14 amino acids. CDR1 and CDR2 (germline): LNHNV, YYDKDF (reference sequence). V lost 3 bases, J lost 1 base, and 9 bases lay in between. For the CDR3, the DNA is TGTGCCACCAGCAGGGGTGGTAGGAACACTGAAGCTTTCTTT. Encoded protein: CATSRGGRNTEAFF.

On this clone: One end of the junction fails to match germline, which may point to a read error. V and J are TRBV2 and TRBJ2-4; D perhaps matches TRBD2 (5 bases). The CDR3 length is 13 residues. CDR1 is SNHLY, CDR2 FYNNEI, per germline. The CDR3 region has the DNA TGTGCCAGCAGTCCGATTGACCGGGAAGGGAAGGACTTC. As protein: CASSPIDREGKDF.

This chain links TRBV7-9 with TRBJ1-3, with TRBD1 matching 10 bases. The CDR3 is 15 residues long. The trim removed 5 bases at V and 7 bases at J, leaving 8 bases unmatched. CDR1 and CDR2 (germline): SEHNR, FQNEAQ (reference sequence). CDR3 loop: CASSTDPGQGNTIYF. The CDR3 region has the DNA TGTGCCAGCAGCACAGACCCGGGACAGGGGAACACCATATATTTT. Based on the CDR3 plus reference TRBV7-9 and TRBJ1-3, the full variable domain is DTGVSQNPRHKITKRGQNVTFRCDPISEHNRLYWYRQTLGQGPEFLTYFQNEAQLEKSRLLSDRFSAERPKGSFSTLEIQRTEQGDSAMYLCASSTDPGQGNTIYFGEGSWLTVV.

V and J are TRBV28 and TRBJ2-7; D is ambiguous. Looked up from germline, CDR1 is MDHEN and CDR2 is SYDVKM. Trimming shortened V by 6 bases and J by 0 bases, and 9 bases separated the two germline ends. This CDR3 is 13 amino acids long. This CDR3 reads CASRWGSSYEQYF. The CDR3 bases are TGTGCCAGCAGATGGGGAAGCTCCTACGAGCAGTACTTC.

The rearrangement joins TRBV27 to TRBJ1-1; D might be TRBD1 (6 bases). V lost 6 bases to trimming and J lost 7 bases, with 12 bases between them. There are 12 residues in the CDR3. Germline CDR1 is MNHEY and CDR2 is SMNVEV (reference sequence). The CDR3 sequence: CASRTTGSEAFF. CDR3 DNA sequence: TGTGCCAGCAGAACTACAGGGAGTGAAGCTTTCTTT.

To note about this clone: The same CDR3 is also encoded by other DNA sequences in this sample. V and J are TRBV29-1 and TRBJ2-5; D perhaps matches TRBD2 (5 bases). CDR3 length equals 14 residues. Trimming pared 3 bases from V and 1 base from J, leaving 12 bases between. Germline CDR1 reads SQVTM; CDR2 reads ANQGSEA. The chain's CDR3 is CSVEEATVQETQYF. In DNA, the CDR3 is TGCAGCGTTGAGGAGGCGACGGTCCAAGAGACCCAGTACTTC.

This sequence joins TRBV25-1 and TRBJ2-7; the D is unclear. Trimming removed 2 bases from V and 6 bases from J, with 14 bases in between. The CDR3 totals 14 residues. The germline gives CDR1 MGHDK, CDR2 SYGVNS. The CDR3 sequence: CASSEARFGGEQYF. The CDR3 DNA is TGTGCCAGCAGTGAAGCTCGGTTTGGCGGCGAGCAGTACTTC.

On this clone: The same CDR3 arises from other DNA sequences in this sample as well. This rearrangement joins TRBV4-1 to TRBJ2-5, with D tentatively TRBD1 or TRBD2 (5 bases each). V gave up 4 bases and J gave up 4 bases, with 7 bases separating them. CDR3 length: 12 amino acids. Per the germline V gene, CDR1 is MGHRA and CDR2 is YSYEKL. The CDR3 spells CASSPRGETQYF. CDR3 sequence (DNA): TGCGCCAGCAGCCCGAGGGGAGAGACCCAGTACTTC.

There are a few counts of this clone. The rearrangement uses TRBV2 and TRBJ1-1; possible D gene TRBD1, 6 bases. The germline gives CDR1 SNHLY, CDR2 FYNNEI. Trimming pared 4 bases from V and 0 bases from J, leaving 9 bases between. This CDR3 region has 14 residues. The CDR3 here is CASSGWTVNTEAFF. CDR3 nucleotides: TGTGCCAGCAGTGGTTGGACAGTGAACACTGAAGCTTTCTTT.

CDR3 in DNA: TGTGCCAGCAGCTTCCAAACCGCCTCCTACGAGCAGTACTTC. This sequence encodes CASSFQTASYEQYF. The J gene is TRBJ2-7, the V gene TRBV5-6, with D hard to call. From germline, CDR1 is SGHDT and CDR2 YYEEEE. Between the trimmed V and J ends, which lost 2 bases and 0 bases, there was a span of 9 bases. The CDR3 contains 14 residues.

This chain connects TRBV6-1 to TRBJ1-2; D unresolved. Trimming stripped 3 bases from V and 0 bases from J, with 11 bases between. The CDR3 consists of 15 residues. From germline, CDR1 is MNHNS and CDR2 SASEGT. The DNA of the CDR3 is TGTGCCAGCAGTGAGGAGGACGGAACTAACTATGGCTACACCTTC. It yields the protein CASSEEDGTNYGYTF.

V gene TRBV27 combines with J gene TRBJ2-4; D is possibly TRBD2 (6 bases). Germline V lookup: CDR1 MNHEY, CDR2 SMNVEV (reference sequence). CDR3 size: 16 residues. Trimming took 6 bases from V and 2 from J, leaving 17 bases between them. The CDR3: CASSPFRTTSKNIQYF. Written as DNA, the CDR3 is TGTGCCAGCAGCCCCTTCCGGACTACCTCCAAAAACATTCAGTACTTC.

The J gene is TRBJ2-1, the V gene TRBV27, with TRBD2 matching over 14 bases. Germline loops: CDR1 MNHEY, CDR2 SMNVEV (reference sequence). J lost 6 bases, V lost 8 bases, and 12 bases had no gene match. The CDR3 runs to 17 residues. The chain's CDR3 is CASGTRLAGGMPNEQFF. In DNA, the CDR3 is TGTGCCAGCGGGACCCGACTAGCGGGAGGGATGCCCAATGAGCAGTTCTTC.

The gene calls are TRBV27 and TRBJ2-7, with TRBD2 matching 14 bases. Trimming at V came to 5 bases and at J to 3 bases, leaving 15 bases not matched to a gene. The CDR3 runs to 19 residues. Germline V lookup: CDR1 MNHEY, CDR2 SMNVEV (reference sequence). The CDR3: CASSRALGLAGALYYEQYF. DNA of the CDR3: TGTGCCAGCAGTCGGGCCTTGGGACTAGCGGGAGCCCTCTACTACGAGCAGTACTTC.

In the case of this clone: Other DNA sequences of this sample code for an identical CDR3. The chain couples TRBV27 to TRBJ1-5, with a weak D call TRBD1 (5 bases). In germline, CDR1 is MNHEY, CDR2 SMNVEV (reference sequence). The CDR3 length is 14 residues. Trimming left V 3 bases short and J 2 bases short, with 8 bases between. Here the CDR3 reads CASSFSGGNQPQHF. The CDR3 DNA reads as TGTGCCAGCAGTTTCTCGGGGGGCAATCAGCCCCAGCATTTT.

This clone appeared a few times. The chain recombines TRBV9 with TRBJ2-7; 9 bases match TRBD1. This CDR3 is 14 amino acids long. V gave up 3 bases and J gave up 3 bases; unmatched junction bases: 4. Germline V gene sequence: CDR1 SGDLS, CDR2 YYNGEE. Here the CDR3 DNA reads TGTGCCAGCAGCGATCCGGGACAGGGCTACGAGCAGTACTTC. Its translation is CASSDPGQGYEQYF.

The V and J genes are TRBV7-6 and TRBJ1-1; 12 positions match TRBD1. Losses at the gene ends were 5 bases for V and 3 bases for J; bases not matched to a gene: 7. The germline V gene encodes CDR1 SGHVS and CDR2 FNYEAQ. This CDR3 is 16 amino acids long. CDR3 in amino acids: CASSRGTGGRDTEAFF. The CDR3 DNA is TGTGCCAGCAGCCGCGGGACAGGGGGCAGAGACACTGAAGCTTTCTTT.

The V and J genes are TRBV11-2 and TRBJ2-2; D not certain. The CDR3 covers 16 residues. V lost 0 bases, J lost 4 bases, and 12 bases lay in between. CDR1 and CDR2 (germline): SGHAT, FQNNGV. The CDR3 nucleotides are TGTGCCAGCAGCTTAGAGATTGGGCTTCGCACCGGGGAGCTGTTTTTT. Translated: CASSLEIGLRTGELFF.